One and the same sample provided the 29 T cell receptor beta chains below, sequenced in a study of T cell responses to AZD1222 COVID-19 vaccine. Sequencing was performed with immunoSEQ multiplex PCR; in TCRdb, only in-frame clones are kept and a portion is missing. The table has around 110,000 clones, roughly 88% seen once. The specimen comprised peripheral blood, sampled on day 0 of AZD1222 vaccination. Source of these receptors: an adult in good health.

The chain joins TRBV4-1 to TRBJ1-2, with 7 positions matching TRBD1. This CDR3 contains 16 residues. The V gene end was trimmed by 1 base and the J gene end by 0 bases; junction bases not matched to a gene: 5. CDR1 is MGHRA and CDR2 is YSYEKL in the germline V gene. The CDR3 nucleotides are TGCGCCAGCAGCCAAGGACAGGGCCCGACTAACTATGGCTACACCTTC. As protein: CASSQGQGPTNYGYTF.

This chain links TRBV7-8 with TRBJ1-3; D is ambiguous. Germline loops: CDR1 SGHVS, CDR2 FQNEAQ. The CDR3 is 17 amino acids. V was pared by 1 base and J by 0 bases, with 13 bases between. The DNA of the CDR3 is TGTGCCAGCAGCTTAGAAAGGGCCAGCTTCTCTGGAAACACCATATATTTT. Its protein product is CASSLERASFSGNTIYF.

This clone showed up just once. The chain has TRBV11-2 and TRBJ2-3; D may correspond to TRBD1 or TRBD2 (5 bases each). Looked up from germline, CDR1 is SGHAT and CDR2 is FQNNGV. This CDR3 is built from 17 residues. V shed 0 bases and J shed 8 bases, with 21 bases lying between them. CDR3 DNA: TGTGCCAGCAGCTTAGATTACGGGGCTAGATCCTCGGTTACGCAGTATTTT. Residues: CASSLDYGARSSVTQYF.

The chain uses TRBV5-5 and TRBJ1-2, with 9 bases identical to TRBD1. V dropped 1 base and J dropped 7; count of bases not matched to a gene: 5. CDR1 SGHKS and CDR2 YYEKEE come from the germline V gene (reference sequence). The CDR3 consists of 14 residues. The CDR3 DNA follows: TGTGCCAGCAGCTTGCCGGGACAGGGAGTTGGCTACACCTTC. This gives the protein CASSLPGQGVGYTF.

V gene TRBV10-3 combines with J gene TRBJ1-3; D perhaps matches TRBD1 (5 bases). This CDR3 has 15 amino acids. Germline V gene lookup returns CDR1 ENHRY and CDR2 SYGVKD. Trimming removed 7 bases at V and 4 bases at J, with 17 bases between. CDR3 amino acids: CAITQSAGLGNTIYF. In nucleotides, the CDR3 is TGTGCCATCACCCAGTCAGCAGGGTTGGGAAACACCATATATTTT.

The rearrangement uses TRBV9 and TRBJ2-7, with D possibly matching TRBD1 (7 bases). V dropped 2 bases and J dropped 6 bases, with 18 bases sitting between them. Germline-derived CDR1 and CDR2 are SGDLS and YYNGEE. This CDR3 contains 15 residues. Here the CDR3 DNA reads TGTGCCAGCAGCGTCGGAGGGGGCGCGTATAGCGAGCAGTACTTC. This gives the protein CASSVGGGAYSEQYF.

The CDR3 region is CASSSRSWDIQYF. Here the CDR3 DNA reads TGTGCCAGCAGTTCCCGGTCCTGGGACATTCAGTACTTC. This chain joins TRBV27 and TRBJ2-4; D remains ambiguous. The germline V gene has CDR1 MNHEY and CDR2 SMNVEV (reference sequence). V was clipped by 4 bases and J by 8 bases, with 12 bases between them. This CDR3 region has 13 residues.

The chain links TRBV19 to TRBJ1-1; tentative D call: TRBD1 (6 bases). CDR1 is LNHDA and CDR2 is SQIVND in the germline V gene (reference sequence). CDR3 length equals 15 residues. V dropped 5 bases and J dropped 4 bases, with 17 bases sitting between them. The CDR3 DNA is TGTGCCAGTAGTGGCAAGGACACAGGGTCCACTGAAGCTTTCTTT. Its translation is CASSGKDTGSTEAFF.

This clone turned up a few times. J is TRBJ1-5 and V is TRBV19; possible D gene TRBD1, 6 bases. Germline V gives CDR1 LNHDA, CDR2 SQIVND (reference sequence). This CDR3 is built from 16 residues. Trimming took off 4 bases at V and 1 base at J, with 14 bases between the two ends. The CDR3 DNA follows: TGTGCCAGTAGTACGCACAAAGGGGGAAGCAATCAGCCCCAGCATTTT. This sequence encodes CASSTHKGGSNQPQHF. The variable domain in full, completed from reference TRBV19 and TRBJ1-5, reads DGGITQSPKYLFRKEGQNVTLSCEQNLNHDAMYWYRQDPGQGLRLIYYSQIVNDFQKGDIAEGYSVSREKKESFPLTVTSAQKNPTAFYLCASSTHKGGSNQPQHFGDGTRLSIL.

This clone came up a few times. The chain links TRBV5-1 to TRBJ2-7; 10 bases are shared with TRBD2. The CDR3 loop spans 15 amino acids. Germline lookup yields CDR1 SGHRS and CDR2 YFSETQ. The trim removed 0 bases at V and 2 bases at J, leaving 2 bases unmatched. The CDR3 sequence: CASSLASGSPYEQYF. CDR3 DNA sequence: TGCGCCAGCAGCTTGGCTAGCGGGAGCCCCTACGAGCAGTACTTC. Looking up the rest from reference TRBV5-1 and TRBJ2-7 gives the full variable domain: KAGVTQTPRYLIKTRGQQVTLSCSPISGHRSVSWYQQTPGQGLQFLFEYFSETQRNKGNFPGRFSGRQFSNSRSEMNVSTLELGDSALYLCASSLASGSPYEQYFGPGTRLTVT.

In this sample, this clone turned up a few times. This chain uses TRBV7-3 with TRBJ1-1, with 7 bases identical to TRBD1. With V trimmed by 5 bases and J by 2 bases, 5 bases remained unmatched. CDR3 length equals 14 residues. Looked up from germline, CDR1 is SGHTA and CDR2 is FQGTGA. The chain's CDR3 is CASSVTGPNTEAFF. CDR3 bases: TGTGCCAGCAGCGTGACAGGGCCCAACACTGAAGCTTTCTTT.

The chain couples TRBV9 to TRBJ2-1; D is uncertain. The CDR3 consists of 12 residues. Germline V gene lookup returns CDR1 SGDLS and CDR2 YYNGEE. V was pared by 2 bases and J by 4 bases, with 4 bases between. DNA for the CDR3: TGTGCCAGCAGCGTGGCATACAATGAGCAGTTCTTC. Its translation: CASSVAYNEQFF. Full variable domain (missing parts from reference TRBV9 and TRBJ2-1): DSGVTQTPKHLITATGQRVTLRCSPRSGDLSVYWYQQSLDQGLQFLIQYYNGEERAKGNILERFSAQQFPDLHSELNLSSLELGDSALYFCASSVAYNEQFFGPGTRLTVL.

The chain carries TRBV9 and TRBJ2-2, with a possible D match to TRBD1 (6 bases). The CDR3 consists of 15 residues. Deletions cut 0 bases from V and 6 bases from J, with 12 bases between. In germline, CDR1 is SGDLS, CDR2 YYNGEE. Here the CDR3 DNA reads TGTGCCAGCAGCGTAGCACAGGGATGGTCCGGGGAGCTGTTTTTT. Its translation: CASSVAQGWSGELFF.

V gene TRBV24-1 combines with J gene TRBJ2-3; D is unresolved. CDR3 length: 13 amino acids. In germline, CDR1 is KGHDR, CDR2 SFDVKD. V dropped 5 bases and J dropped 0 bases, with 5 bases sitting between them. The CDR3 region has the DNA TGTGCCACCAGTGCCGGCAGCACAGATACGCAGTATTTT. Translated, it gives CATSAGSTDTQYF.

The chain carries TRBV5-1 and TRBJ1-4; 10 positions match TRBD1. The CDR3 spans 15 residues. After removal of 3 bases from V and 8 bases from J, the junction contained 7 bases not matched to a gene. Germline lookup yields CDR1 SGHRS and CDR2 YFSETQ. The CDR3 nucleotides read TGCGCCAGCAGCTCGGGGGACAGGGGTTGGGAAAAACTGTTTTTT. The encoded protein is CASSSGDRGWEKLFF.

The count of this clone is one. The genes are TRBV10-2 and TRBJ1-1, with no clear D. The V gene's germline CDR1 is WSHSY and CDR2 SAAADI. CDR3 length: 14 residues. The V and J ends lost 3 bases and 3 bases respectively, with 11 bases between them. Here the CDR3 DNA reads TGCGCCAGCAGTGACTTAGGGATTGACACTGAAGCTTTCTTT. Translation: CASSDLGIDTEAFF.

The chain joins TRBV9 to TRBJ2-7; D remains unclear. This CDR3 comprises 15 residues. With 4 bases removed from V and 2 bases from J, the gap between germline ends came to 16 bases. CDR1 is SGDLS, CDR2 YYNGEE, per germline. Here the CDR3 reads CASSLDPDPTYEQYF. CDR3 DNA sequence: TGTGCCAGCAGCTTAGACCCCGACCCCACCTACGAGCAGTACTTC.

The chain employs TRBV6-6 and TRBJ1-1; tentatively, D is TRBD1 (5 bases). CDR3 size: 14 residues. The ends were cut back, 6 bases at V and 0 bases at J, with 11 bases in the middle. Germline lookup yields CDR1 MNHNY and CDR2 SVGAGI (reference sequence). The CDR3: CASSQGDLNTEAFF. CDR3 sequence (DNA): TGTGCCAGCAGCCAGGGCGACCTGAACACTGAAGCTTTCTTT.

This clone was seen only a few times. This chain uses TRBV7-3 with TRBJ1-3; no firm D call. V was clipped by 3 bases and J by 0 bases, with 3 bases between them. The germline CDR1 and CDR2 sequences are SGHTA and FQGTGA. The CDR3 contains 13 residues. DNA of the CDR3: TGTGCCAGCAGCTTGAACTCTGGAAACACCATATATTTT. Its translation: CASSLNSGNTIYF.

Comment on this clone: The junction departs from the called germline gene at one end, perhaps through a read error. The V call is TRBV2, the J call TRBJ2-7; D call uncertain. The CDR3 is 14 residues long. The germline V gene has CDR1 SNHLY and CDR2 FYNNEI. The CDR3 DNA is TGTGCCAGCAGGGAAGGCCTCGGCGGACACGAGCAGTACTTC. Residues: CASREGLGGHEQYF.

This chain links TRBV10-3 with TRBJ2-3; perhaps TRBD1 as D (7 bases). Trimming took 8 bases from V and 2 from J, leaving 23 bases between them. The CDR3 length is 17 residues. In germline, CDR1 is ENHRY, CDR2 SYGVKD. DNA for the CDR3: TGTGCCATCGGGGGGACAGCCAACCTGTTGATCACAGATACGCAGTATTTT. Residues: CAIGGTANLLITDTQYF.

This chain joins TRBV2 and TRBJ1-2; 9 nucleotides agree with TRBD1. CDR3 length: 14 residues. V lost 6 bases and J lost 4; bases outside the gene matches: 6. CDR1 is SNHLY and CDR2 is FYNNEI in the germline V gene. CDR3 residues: CASRPGQGAYGYTF. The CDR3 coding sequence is TGTGCCAGCAGGCCGGGACAGGGCGCCTATGGCTACACCTTC. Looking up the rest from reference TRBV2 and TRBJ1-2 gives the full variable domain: EPEVTQTPSHQVTQMGQEVILRCVPISNHLYFYWYRQILGQKVEFLVSFYNNEISEKSEIFDDQFSVERPDGSNFTLKIRSTKLEDSAMYFCASRPGQGAYGYTFGSGTRLTVV.

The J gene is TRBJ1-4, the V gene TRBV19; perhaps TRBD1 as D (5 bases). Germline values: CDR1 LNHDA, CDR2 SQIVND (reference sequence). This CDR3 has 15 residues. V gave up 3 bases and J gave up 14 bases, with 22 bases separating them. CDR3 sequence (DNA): TGTGCCAGTAGTATGGTGTCGGGGACTGCGAAGGGTCTGTTTTTT. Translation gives CASSMVSGTAKGLFF. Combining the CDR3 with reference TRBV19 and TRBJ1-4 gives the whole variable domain DGGITQSPKYLFRKEGQNVTLSCEQNLNHDAMYWYRQDPGQGLRLIYYSQIVNDFQKGDIAEGYSVSREKKESFPLTVTSAQKNPTAFYLCASSMVSGTAKGLFFGSGTQLSVL.

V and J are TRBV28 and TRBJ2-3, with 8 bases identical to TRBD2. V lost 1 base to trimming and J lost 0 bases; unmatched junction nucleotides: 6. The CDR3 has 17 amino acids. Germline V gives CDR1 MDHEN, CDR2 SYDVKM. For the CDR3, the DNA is TGTGCCAGCAGTTTATACGCGGGAGGAATTAGCACAGATACGCAGTATTTT. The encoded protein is CASSLYAGGISTDTQYF. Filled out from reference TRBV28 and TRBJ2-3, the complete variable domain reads DVKVTQSSRYLVKRTGEKVFLECVQDMDHENMFWYRQDPGLGLRLIYFSYDVKMKEKGDIPEGYSVSREKKERFSLILESASTNQTSMYLCASSLYAGGISTDTQYFGPGTRLTVL.

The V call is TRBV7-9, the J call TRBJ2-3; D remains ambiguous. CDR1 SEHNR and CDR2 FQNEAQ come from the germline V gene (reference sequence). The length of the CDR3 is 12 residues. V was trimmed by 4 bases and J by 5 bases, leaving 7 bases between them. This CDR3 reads CASSSQLDTQYF. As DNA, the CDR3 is TGTGCCAGCAGCTCGCAGTTAGATACGCAGTATTTT.

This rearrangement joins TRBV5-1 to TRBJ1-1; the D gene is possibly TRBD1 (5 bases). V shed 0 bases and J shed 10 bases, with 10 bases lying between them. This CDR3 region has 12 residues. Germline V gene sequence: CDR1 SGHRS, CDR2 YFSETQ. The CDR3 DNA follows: TGCGCCAGCAGCTTGGGGGCAGGGATAGCTTTCTTT. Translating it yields CASSLGAGIAFF.

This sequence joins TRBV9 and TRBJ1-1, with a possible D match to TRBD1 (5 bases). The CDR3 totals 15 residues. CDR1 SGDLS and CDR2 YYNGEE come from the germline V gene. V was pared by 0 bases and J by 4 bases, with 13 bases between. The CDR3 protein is CASSVGSGDGTEAFF. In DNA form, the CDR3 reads TGTGCCAGCAGCGTAGGATCGGGGGATGGCACTGAAGCTTTCTTT.

As DNA, the CDR3 is TGTGCCAGCAGCCAAGATAGGTCTAGCGGGAGTTACGAGCAGTACTTC. This encodes CASSQDRSSGSYEQYF. This sequence joins TRBV4-2 and TRBJ2-7; TRBD2 matches at 10 bases. Trimming cost V 0 bases and J 4 bases; bases outside gene matches: 6. CDR3 length equals 16 residues. Germline V gene data show CDR1 as LGHNA and CDR2 as YNFKEQ.

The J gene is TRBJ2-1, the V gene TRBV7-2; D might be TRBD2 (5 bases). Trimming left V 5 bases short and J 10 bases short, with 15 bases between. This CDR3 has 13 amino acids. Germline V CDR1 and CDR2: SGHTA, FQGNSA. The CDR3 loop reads CASSPGGKLEQFF. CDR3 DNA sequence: TGTGCCAGCAGCCCCGGAGGAAAGCTGGAGCAGTTCTTC. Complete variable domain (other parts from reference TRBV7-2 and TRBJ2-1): GAGVSQSPSNKVTEKGKDVELRCDPISGHTALYWYRQSLGQGLEFLIYFQGNSAPDKSGLPSDRFSAERTGGSVSTLTIQRTQQEDSAVYLCASSPGGKLEQFFGPGTRLTVL.